This T cell receptor (beta chain) was captured by sequencing in a study of brain T cells in children with intractable seizures. Assay: immunoSEQ multiplex PCR; the TCRdb copy retains only in-frame clones and omits some. The sample holds about 350,000 clones; roughly 93% are singletons and the top ten take 5% to 7%. General study results and limits: Pre-surgery blood may have been undersampled, hiding some clones. HCMV serostatus was not known, and viral specificity came from CDR3 similarity only.

Germline V gene data show CDR1 as SGHRS and CDR2 as YFSETQ. The CDR3 consists of 13 residues. With 2 bases removed from V and 5 bases from J, the gap between germline ends came to 10 bases. Concerning this clone itself: Its specificity is unknown.

As to time point: blood from clinic visit 5 months post-surgery; TSC patient then seizure free. Sequencing was limited to surgery cases with top T cell transcript signatures in brain tissue. The V gene is TRBV5-1, the J gene TRBJ1-2; no clear D gene. This TCR derives from a boy in the first two years of life with tuberous sclerosis and intractable seizures. The specimen was peripheral blood, collected about 5 months after surgery. The CDR3 DNA sequence: TGCGCCAGCAGCTTTGGCCAGACATATGGCTACACCTTC. This translates into CASSFGQTYGYTF.